Below, 3 T cell receptor beta chains from the same sample are listed, as sequenced in a study of cytomegalovirus exposure and HLA in healthy donors. This PCR relied on a set of 60 Vbeta primers and 13 Jbeta primers. The method was immunoSEQ multiplex PCR; TCRdb's version includes in-frame clones alone and lacks a portion of them. The sample lists more than 95,000 clones; around 77% were seen once. Sequencing was done on a sample of PBMCs. The receptors here all came from a woman in her thirties or forties in good health and CMV-seropositive.

A word on this clone: At one boundary the junction diverges from the germline segment, which might be a read error. This chain uses TRBV9 with TRBJ1-2; tentative D call: TRBD1 (5 bases). Germline values: CDR1 SGDLS, CDR2 YYNGEE. The CDR3 is 14 residues long. The CDR3 DNA reads TGTGCCAGCAGCGTACTCGGACAAAACTATGGCTACATCTTC. Translated: CASSVLGQNYGYIF.

The genes are TRBV2 and TRBJ1-3, with 8 bases matching TRBD1. J gave up 0 bases and V 3 bases, and 10 bases lay outside the gene matches. The CDR3 runs to 18 residues. The germline CDR1 and CDR2 sequences are SNHLY and FYNNEI. The CDR3 loop reads CASSDGVRGPLSGNTIYF. Written as DNA, the CDR3 is TGTGCCAGCAGTGATGGGGTCAGGGGGCCTCTCTCTGGAAACACCATATATTTT.

By share, this clone ranks as medium-sized. This rearrangement joins TRBV4-3 to TRBJ1-6; 9 bases line up with TRBD1. The CDR3 covers 16 residues. V was pared by 0 bases and J by 10 bases, with 7 bases of the junction left unmatched. CDR1 and CDR2 from the germline V gene are LGHNA and YSLEER. CDR3 loop: CASSQEPGQGGSPLHF. The DNA for the CDR3 is TGCGCCAGCAGCCAAGAACCGGGACAGGGTGGATCACCCCTCCACTTT.